These 15 T cell receptor beta chains were all obtained from the same sample, sequenced in a study of HIV-infected children after antiretroviral therapy interruption. Unique molecular identifiers were included in an RNA-based 3' RACE TCR library. TCRdb independently ran MiXCR on the 3' RACE reads; one entry per CDR3 protein. The sample lists approximately 89,000 distinct CDR3 sequences, around 6.9% occurring once. Documented treatment: PENTA 11 planned treatment interruption arm or continuous ART arm. Source: CD45RA+ CD4+ T cells from PBMCs, pooled from several time points, taken from a donor given antiretroviral therapy, either interrupted or continuous. This sample's subset: naive CD4+ CD45RA+ CD45RO- T cells. The receptors derive from a pool of human donors with HIV.

At least ten counts were recorded for this clonotype. The chain links TRBV7-9 to TRBJ2-7; 10 bases agree with TRBD1. CDR3 length equals 15 residues. Germline V gene data show CDR1 as SEHNR and CDR2 as FQNEAQ (reference sequence). V was pared by 1 base and J by 3 bases, with 3 bases of the junction left unmatched. CDR3 DNA sequence: TGTGCCAGCAGCTTAGAGGGACAGGGGATCTACGAGCAGTACTTC. Amino acids: CASSLEGQGIYEQYF.

By sample fraction, this clonotype is medium-sized (0.01 to 0.1%). The chain couples TRBV20-1 to TRBJ1-2; no clear D. Germline V gene sequence: CDR1 DFQATT, CDR2 SNEGSKA (reference sequence). The V end was cut by 0 bases, the J end by 5 bases, with 10 bases between. There are 13 residues in the CDR3. CDR3 sequence: CSARDGRTYGYTF. As DNA, the CDR3 is TGCAGTGCTAGAGATGGACGGACTTATGGCTACACCTTC.

The chain joins TRBV19 to TRBJ1-1; D remains unclear. The CDR3 runs 13 residues. Per the germline V gene, CDR1 is LNHDA and CDR2 is SQIVND (reference sequence). Between the trimmed V and J ends, which lost 4 bases and 2 bases, there was a span of 8 bases. The CDR3 region is CASSTQQNTEAFF. Written as DNA, the CDR3 is TGTGCCAGTAGTACCCAACAAAACACTGAAGCTTTCTTT.

There are many counts of this clonotype. The chain links TRBV7-9 to TRBJ2-4; 8 positions agree with TRBD2. This CDR3 region has 18 residues. Germline CDR1 SEHNR, CDR2 FQNEAQ (reference sequence). Unmatched junction bases numbered 20, after V lost 5 bases and J lost 8 bases. The CDR3 region has the DNA TGTGCCAGCAGCCGTGCCCTGAGTCGGGGGGGCGGACTTGACATTCAGTACTTC. Translation gives CASSRALSRGGGLDIQYF.

The chain combines TRBV29-1 with TRBJ2-1, with D perhaps matching TRBD1 (5 bases). Germline V gives CDR1 SQVTM, CDR2 ANQGSEA. The V gene lost 6 bases and the J gene lost 6 bases, with 12 bases spanning the gap. The CDR3 is made up of 12 amino acids. The CDR3 protein is CSVVGRGNEQFF. CDR3 DNA sequence: TGCAGCGTGGTGGGGCGAGGCAATGAGCAGTTCTTC.

This clonotype turned up a few times. The chain is built from TRBV19 and TRBJ1-2, with TRBD1 as a possible D gene (5 bases). Germline values: CDR1 LNHDA, CDR2 SQIVND (reference sequence). Trimming took 5 bases from V and 5 from J, leaving 9 bases between them. This CDR3 region has 12 residues. The CDR3: CASSPGGYGYTF. CDR3 nucleotides: TGTGCCAGTAGTCCCGGGGGATATGGCTACACCTTC. Full variable domain (remainder filled in from reference TRBV19 and TRBJ1-2): DGGITQSPKYLFRKEGQNVTLSCEQNLNHDAMYWYRQDPGQGLRLIYYSQIVNDFQKGDIAEGYSVSREKKESFPLTVTSAQKNPTAFYLCASSPGGYGYTFGSGTRLTVV.

This clonotype was detected only a few times. The J gene is TRBJ2-3, the V gene TRBV6-1; D remains unclear. The CDR3 spans 12 residues. In germline, CDR1 is MNHNS, CDR2 SASEGT. The V and J ends lost 7 bases and 3 bases respectively, with 8 bases between them. The CDR3 loop reads CASTWGTDTQYF. The CDR3 DNA is TGTGCCAGCACGTGGGGAACAGATACGCAGTATTTT.

This clonotype was detected ten times or more. This sequence joins TRBV20-1 and TRBJ2-3; 12 positions match TRBD2. Germline V gene data show CDR1 as DFQATT and CDR2 as SNEGSKA (reference sequence). CDR3 length equals 15 residues. V was pared by 4 bases and J by 5 bases, with 7 bases of the junction left unmatched. CDR3 sequence: CSAIPLAGGIDTQYF. DNA of the CDR3: TGCAGTGCTATTCCCCTAGCGGGAGGGATAGATACGCAGTATTTT.

The chain employs TRBV2 and TRBJ1-5; tentatively, D is TRBD1 (6 bases). Germline V gene lookup returns CDR1 SNHLY and CDR2 FYNNEI. V gave up 6 bases and J gave up 3 bases, with 9 bases separating them. CDR3 length: 13 amino acids. The CDR3 sequence: CASRQGNNQPQHF. The CDR3 region has the DNA TGTGCCAGCAGGCAGGGGAACAATCAGCCCCAGCATTTT. Full variable domain (rest looked up from reference TRBV2 and TRBJ1-5): EPEVTQTPSHQVTQMGQEVILRCVPISNHLYFYWYRQILGQKVEFLVSFYNNEISEKSEIFDDQFSVERPDGSNFTLKIRSTKLEDSAMYFCASRQGNNQPQHFGDGTRLSIL.

This clonotype has ten or more counts. One end of the junction varies from germline; a read error may be responsible. V is TRBV13 and J is TRBJ2-5, with D possibly being TRBD2 (5 bases). Germline V CDR1 and CDR2: PRHDT, FYEKMQ (reference sequence). CDR3 length: 16 residues. CDR3 sequence (DNA): TGTGCCAGCTCTCTCGGACTGGGCGTTAACCAAGACACCCAGTACTTT. It yields the protein CASSLGLGVNQDTQYF.

This clonotype was seen many times. The genes are TRBV5-1 and TRBJ1-1, with 9 bases matching TRBD1. V lost 4 bases and J lost 0; bases outside the gene matches: 4. CDR3 length: 15 amino acids. Germline loops: CDR1 SGHRS, CDR2 YFSETQ. CDR3 region: CASSPTGGMNTEAFF. CDR3 in DNA: TGCGCCAGCAGCCCGACAGGGGGGATGAACACTGAAGCTTTCTTT. Looking up the rest from reference TRBV5-1 and TRBJ1-1 gives the full variable domain: KAGVTQTPRYLIKTRGQQVTLSCSPISGHRSVSWYQQTPGQGLQFLFEYFSETQRNKGNFPGRFSGRQFSNSRSEMNVSTLELGDSALYLCASSPTGGMNTEAFFGQGTRLTVV.

This clonotype was detected many times. This chain uses TRBV29-1 with TRBJ2-4; TRBD2 matches at 9 bases. CDR3 length: 14 amino acids. V gave up 4 bases and J gave up 0 bases; unmatched junction bases: 1. The germline V gene encodes CDR1 SQVTM and CDR2 ANQGSEA. The CDR3 sequence: CSVGLAVAKNIQYF. The CDR3 DNA reads as TGCAGCGTTGGACTAGCGGTAGCCAAAAACATTCAGTACTTC.

This clonotype was counted only a few times. Without the conserved terminal phenylalanine or tryptophan, this CDR3 likely stems from a read error. Because the CDR3's place on the DNA is in doubt, the DNA is left out and the CDR3 is given as listed by TCRdb. The CDR3 spells CATSRFPR. This chain joins TRBV15 and TRBJ2-3; the D call of TRBD1 is as the table states it, not checked on the DNA. From its first to its last residue, the CDR3 has 8 amino acids. Per germline, CDR1 LNHNV and CDR2 YYDKDF (reference sequence).

V and J are TRBV27 and TRBJ2-2, with D possibly TRBD2 on 6 matching bases. Trimming stripped 3 bases from V and 3 bases from J, with 20 bases between. Looked up from germline, CDR1 is MNHEY and CDR2 is SMNVEV (reference sequence). The CDR3 contains 18 residues. Written as DNA, the CDR3 is TGTGCCAGCAGTTTCGATCGCGGGACTCCGGTTGACACCGGGGAGCTGTTTTTT. Translating gives CASSFDRGTPVDTGELFF.

This clonotype has a count of ten or more. The chain recombines TRBV6-1 with TRBJ1-6; D uncertain. Trimming took 9 bases from V and 7 from J, leaving 10 bases between them. This CDR3 is built from 12 residues. Germline V gene data show CDR1 as MNHNS and CDR2 as SASEGT. The CDR3 DNA sequence: TGTGCCAGTAACTTCCCAAATTCACCCCTCCACTTT. It codes for CASNFPNSPLHF.